This T cell receptor beta chain was documented in a study of T-cell reconstitution after alpha-beta-depleted transplantation in children. Researchers prepared the TCRbeta library using unique molecular identifiers, the study reports. TCRdb used MiXCR to reprocess the PCR reads, holding one entry per CDR3 protein. In the table there are 170,000 or so distinct CDR3 sequences, approximately 6.6% of which are singletons. CDR1 and CDR2 (germline): LGHNA, YSLEER. The CDR3 totals 20 residues. The ends lost 0 bases at V and 7 bases at J; junction bases unmatched: 18. This clonotype has a handful of counts. The V gene is TRBV4-3, the J gene TRBJ1-4; 9 nucleotides align to TRBD1. This clonotype was sampled from a human donor who donated a stem cell graft to a child with Wiskott-Aldrich syndrome. Material: PBMCs from the stem cell graft donor, obtained from the stem cell graft. The CDR3 region has the DNA TGCGCCAGCAGCCAAGAATTTGCCGGGACAGGGAAGTATCGAGGTGAAAAACTGTTTTTT. Its protein is CASSQEFAGTGKYRGEKLFF.